A selection of T cell receptor beta chains follows, all from one sample in a study of blood T cell repertoires in COVID-19. Here immunoSEQ multiplex PCR was the method, and the copy in TCRdb shows in-frame clones only, minus some. Of about 98,000 clones detected, around 90% appear once; the ten largest clones hold around 4%. The sequenced sample consisted of peripheral blood. All receptors derive from a young man with acute or convalescent COVID-19. CDR3s include the opening cysteine and the closing phenylalanine or tryptophan. D genes are given only for firm matches. Size is omitted from some rows. Given values are once, few, many or a class for expanded clones.

J | size | D | V | CDR3 | DNA
TRBJ2-7 | NA | TRBD2 | TRBV6-1 | CASSDPRGTGGYEQYF | TGTGCCAGCAGTGACCCAAGGGGGACGGGAGGGTACGAGCAGTACTTC
TRBJ2-7 | NA | TRBD1 | TRBV24-1 | CATSAGQLLEQYF | TGTGCCACCAGTGCGGGACAGTTGCTCGAGCAGTACTTC
TRBJ2-2 | NA | NA | TRBV2 | CASSNRGLWTSEFAGELFF | TGTGCCAGCAGCAACAGGGGGCTATGGACTAGCGAATTTGCCGGGGAGCTGTTTTTT
TRBJ2-7 | NA | TRBD2 | TRBV19 | CASSKAGGGYEQYF | TGTGCCAGTAGTAAAGCGGGAGGTGGCTACGAGCAGTACTTC
TRBJ1-3 | NA | NA | TRBV6-1 | CASSGREAYSGNTIYF | TGTGCCAGCAGTGGTCGAGAGGCCTACTCTGGAAACACCATATATTTT
TRBJ1-1 | once | NA | TRBV29-1 | CSGQNTEAFF | TGCAGCGGACAGAACACTGAAGCTTTCTTT
TRBJ2-5 | few | TRBD2 | TRBV7-9 | CASSLARGTRERETQYF | TGTGCCAGCAGCTTAGCGAGAGGGACTAGGGAGCGAGAGACCCAGTACTTC
TRBJ1-4 | once | NA | TRBV11-2 | CASSLDTVPINEKLFF | TGTGCCAGCAGCTTAGATACAGTACCGATTAATGAAAAACTGTTTTTT
TRBJ1-1 | NA | TRBD1 | TRBV25-1 | CASSARTGVWNTEAFF | TGTGCCAGCAGTGCCAGGACAGGGGTATGGAACACTGAAGCTTTCTTT
TRBJ2-2 | NA | TRBD2 | TRBV9 | CASSTRLTSGSANTGELFF | TGTGCCAGCAGCACCCGGTTGACTAGCGGGAGCGCGAACACCGGGGAGCTGTTTTTT
TRBJ1-2 | NA | TRBD1 | TRBV4-1 | CASSQDEEQGAPYGYTF | TGCGCCAGCAGCCAAGACGAGGAACAGGGGGCACCCTATGGCTACACCTTC
TRBJ1-1 | NA | TRBD1 | TRBV19 | CASISGQENTEAFF | TGTGCCAGTATCTCGGGACAGGAGAACACTGAAGCTTTCTTT
TRBJ2-5 | NA | NA | TRBV3-1/TRBV3-2 | CASSQVGLQETQYF | TGTGCCAGCAGCCAAGTCGGGTTACAAGAGACCCAGTACTTC
TRBJ2-7 | NA | TRBD1 | TRBV5-1 | CASSFITGGRREQYF | TGCGCCAGCAGCTTTATCACAGGGGGGAGGCGGGAGCAGTACTTC
TRBJ2-5 | once | TRBD1 | TRBV5-4 | CASSSDRQGAPRETQYF | TGTGCCAGCAGCTCGGACCGACAGGGGGCGCCTCGAGAGACCCAGTACTTC
TRBJ2-1 | NA | NA | TRBV5-4 | CASSLVTGSVFF | TGTGCCAGCAGCTTAGTAACAGGGAGTGTGTTCTTC
TRBJ2-1 | NA | TRBD1 | TRBV2 | CASSGQGADNEQFF | TGTGCCAGCAGTGGACAGGGGGCGGACAATGAGCAGTTCTTC
TRBJ1-1 | NA | NA | TRBV12-3/TRBV12-4 | CASNIGTEAFF | TGTGCCAGCAATATCGGCACTGAAGCTTTCTTT
TRBJ1-2 | few | NA | TRBV30 | CAWSVRRDYGYTF | TGTGCCTGGAGTGTACGCAGGGACTATGGCTACACCTTC
TRBJ1-4 | once | NA | TRBV10-3 | CAIRADEKLFF | TGTGCCATCAGGGCAGATGAAAAACTGTTTTTT
TRBJ1-1 | NA | TRBD1 | TRBV19 | CASSIGTGDTEAFF | TGTGCCAGTAGTATAGGGACAGGAGACACTGAAGCTTTCTTT
TRBJ2-5 | NA | NA | TRBV6-1 | CASRTGETQYF | TGTGCCAGCAGGACCGGGGAGACCCAGTACTTC
TRBJ2-7 | NA | TRBD1 | TRBV3-1/TRBV3-2 | CASSQDTTGANYEQYF | TGTGCCAGCAGCCAAGATACGACAGGGGCGAACTACGAGCAGTACTTC
TRBJ2-1 | few | NA | TRBV19 | CASRRGSGSSYNEQFF | TGTGCCAGTAGACGAGGATCAGGGTCCTCCTACAATGAGCAGTTCTTC
TRBJ1-6 | NA | TRBD1 | TRBV7-9 | CASSSADRSYNSPLHF | TGTGCCAGCAGCTCAGCGGACAGGAGCTATAATTCACCCCTCCACTTT
TRBJ1-5 | NA | NA | TRBV27 | CASSLVREQPQHF | TGTGCCAGCAGTTTAGTCAGGGAACAGCCCCAGCATTTT
TRBJ1-5 | NA | NA | TRBV20-1 | CSAGGLPDSNQPQHF | TGCAGTGCTGGTGGACTCCCAGATAGCAATCAGCCCCAGCATTTT
TRBJ1-3 | NA | NA | TRBV9 | CASSVSGQRGNTIYF | TGTGCCAGCAGCGTCTCCGGACAGCGTGGAAACACCATATATTTT
TRBJ2-2 | NA | NA | TRBV27 | CASRSTGVADTGELFF | TGTGCCAGCAGATCGACGGGGGTGGCAGACACCGGGGAGCTGTTTTTT
TRBJ2-1 | NA | TRBD2 | TRBV12-3/TRBV12-4 | CASSSGRNEQFF | TGTGCCAGCAGTTCCGGGAGGAATGAGCAGTTCTTC
TRBJ2-7 | once | TRBD1 | TRBV6-5 | CASSKGQVPYEQYF | TGTGCCAGCAGTAAGGGACAGGTTCCCTACGAGCAGTACTTC
TRBJ1-4 | NA | TRBD1 | TRBV5-1 | CASSLDRGLEKLFF | TGCGCCAGCAGCTTGGACAGGGGGCTAGAAAAACTGTTTTTT
TRBJ2-2 | NA | TRBD1 | TRBV3-1/TRBV3-2 | CASSPHGTGLQVGELFF | TGTGCCAGCAGCCCTCACGGGACAGGGTTGCAGGTCGGGGAGCTGTTTTTT
TRBJ1-1 | NA | NA | TRBV5-1 | CASSPHGQGDTEAFF | TGCGCCAGCAGCCCCCACGGGCAAGGGGACACTGAAGCTTTCTTT
TRBJ1-1 | NA | NA | TRBV18 | CASSAAGTGGTEAFF | TGTGCCAGCTCAGCGGCAGGGACCGGGGGCACTGAAGCTTTCTTT
TRBJ2-2 | once | TRBD2 | TRBV24-1 | CATSGTSNTGELFF | TGTGCCACCTCCGGGACTAGCAACACCGGGGAGCTGTTTTTT
TRBJ2-7 | NA | TRBD2 | TRBV28 | CASSPTTSGRLLEQYF | TGTGCCAGCAGTCCCACGACTAGCGGGAGGCTATTAGAGCAGTACTTC
TRBJ1-4 | NA | NA | TRBV2 | CASSERDEKLFF | TGTGCCAGCAGTGAGAGGGATGAAAAACTGTTTTTT
TRBJ1-4 | NA | TRBD1 | TRBV27 | CASSFNRGGEKLFF | TGTGCCAGCAGTTTTAACAGGGGTGGAGAAAAACTGTTTTTT
TRBJ2-1 | NA | NA | TRBV7-9 | CASSPGLPYNEQFF | TGTGCCAGCAGCCCCGGACTACCCTACAATGAGCAGTTCTTC
TRBJ2-4 | once | TRBD1 | TRBV2 | CASSRTGGQNIQYF | TGTGCCAGCAGTCGGACAGGGGGCCAAAACATTCAGTACTTC
TRBJ1-2 | few | TRBD1 | TRBV29-1 | CSVVTGGNAGYTF | TGCAGCGTTGTAACAGGGGGAAATGCTGGCTACACCTTC
TRBJ1-1 | NA | NA | TRBV11-2 | CASSFSTEAFF | TGTGCCAGCAGCTTCAGCACTGAAGCTTTCTTT
TRBJ2-7 | NA | NA | TRBV11-2 | CASSFGRGTYEQYF | TGTGCCAGCAGCTTCGGCAGGGGAACCTACGAGCAGTACTTC
TRBJ1-2 | NA | NA | TRBV12-3/TRBV12-4 | CASTSGLIGYTF | TGTGCCAGCACCTCCGGGTTAATTGGCTACACCTTC